The clone carrying this TCR beta chain has only a few counts. Its specificity is not known. The germline CDR1 and CDR2 sequences are DFQATT and SNEGSKA (reference sequence). The CDR3 is 15 amino acids. The V end was cut by 2 bases, the J end by 3 bases, with 16 bases between. This sample was included in a study of blood T cells in healthy people across ages. Study-level information: Through template switching, about one barcoded beta molecule was captured per two T cells, as measured in model experiments.

For the second PCR, which ran for roughly 6 to 12 cycles, a sample-barcoded 5' primer and a J-beta primer mix were used. TCRdb ran MiXCR on the 5' RACE reads and lists one entry per CDR3 protein. The sample has 900,000 to 950,000 distinct CDR3 sequences, almost 30% seen once; the top ten hold around 9.6%. Findings and limits, study-wide: A roughly linear fall in TCR beta diversity per million T cells was seen with increasing age. Relative to aged donors, long-lived donors carried more naive CD4+ cells and displayed higher diversity.

These data were also filed under a second study, of T cells of mothers and their children. That work states: Slightly higher overlap, not significant, was seen in related mother-child pairs than in unrelated pairs.

This clonotype originated in a woman between 40 and 55 years old in good health. V usage is TRBV20-1 and J usage is TRBJ1-1, with a weak D call TRBD1 (5 bases). Sequenced sample: blood. The CDR3 spells CSARMGGGLDTEAFF. For the CDR3, the DNA is TGCAGTGCTAGAATGGGGGGAGGGTTGGACACTGAAGCTTTCTTT.